A selection of T cell receptor beta chains follows, all from one sample in a study of CD4+ T cells in melanoma. Sequencing was performed with immunoSEQ multiplex PCR; in TCRdb, only in-frame clones are kept and a portion is missing. The profile shows about 120,000 clones, around 92% of them singletons. The sample comprised peripheral blood. The receptors were gathered from a human donor with melanoma. Both conserved end residues are part of each CDR3. Fields, in order: D gene, V gene, J gene, clone size, CDR3 protein, CDR3 DNA. A D gene is named only where the DNA matches it firmly. Not every row has a clone size; where given, it reads once, few, many or a size class.

d_call: -; v_call: TRBV2; j_call: TRBJ1-2; clone_size: -; cdr3_aa: CASTTRPIYGYTF; cdr3_nt: TGTGCCAGCACCACGCGACCCATCTATGGCTACACCTTC
d_call: TRBD2; v_call: TRBV6-5; j_call: TRBJ2-3; clone_size: -; cdr3_aa: CASRKGAGETDTQYF; cdr3_nt: TGTGCCAGCAGGAAAGGAGCGGGGGAGACAGATACGCAGTATTTT
d_call: -; v_call: TRBV6-5; j_call: TRBJ2-5; clone_size: once; cdr3_aa: CASSSNQETQYF; cdr3_nt: TGTGCCAGCAGTTCAAATCAAGAGACCCAGTACTTC
d_call: -; v_call: TRBV28; j_call: TRBJ1-6; clone_size: -; cdr3_aa: CASSLLAGAHSPLHF; cdr3_nt: TGTGCCAGCAGTTTATTGGCAGGGGCGCATTCACCCCTCCACTTT
d_call: -; v_call: TRBV7-8; j_call: TRBJ2-7; clone_size: -; cdr3_aa: CASSLGIAGATNF; cdr3_nt: TGTGCCAGCAGCTTAGGGATAGCCGGAGCAACGAACTTC
d_call: TRBD2; v_call: TRBV7-3; j_call: TRBJ2-1; clone_size: -; cdr3_aa: CASSFETSGGPSYYNEQFF; cdr3_nt: TGTGCCAGCAGCTTCGAGACTAGCGGGGGGCCTTCGTACTACAATGAGCAGTTCTTC
d_call: -; v_call: TRBV5-1; j_call: TRBJ2-3; clone_size: -; cdr3_aa: CASRVRGTDTQYF; cdr3_nt: TGCGCCAGCAGGGTGAGGGGGACAGATACGCAGTATTTT
d_call: TRBD1; v_call: TRBV11-2; j_call: TRBJ1-1; clone_size: -; cdr3_aa: CASSLGRGRGNTEAFF; cdr3_nt: TGTGCCAGCAGCTTAGGCAGGGGGCGTGGGAACACTGAAGCTTTCTTT
d_call: -; v_call: TRBV29-1; j_call: TRBJ2-7; clone_size: -; cdr3_aa: CSVTFTGAYEQYF; cdr3_nt: TGCAGCGTTACGTTTACTGGCGCCTACGAGCAGTACTTC
d_call: -; v_call: TRBV5-1; j_call: TRBJ1-1; clone_size: -; cdr3_aa: CASSLSGEATEAFF; cdr3_nt: TGCGCCAGCAGCTTGTCCGGGGAGGCCACTGAAGCTTTCTTT
d_call: TRBD1; v_call: TRBV27; j_call: TRBJ1-2; clone_size: -; cdr3_aa: CASKIQDRGYGYTF; cdr3_nt: TGTGCCAGCAAGATCCAAGACAGGGGTTACGGCTACACCTTC
d_call: -; v_call: TRBV15; j_call: TRBJ1-1; clone_size: -; cdr3_aa: CATSREYRDTEAFF; cdr3_nt: TGTGCCACCAGCAGAGAATACAGGGATACTGAAGCTTTCTTT
d_call: -; v_call: TRBV7-6; j_call: TRBJ1-5; clone_size: -; cdr3_aa: CASSLTGGLNQPQHF; cdr3_nt: TGTGCCAGCAGCTTAACTGGGGGCCTCAATCAGCCCCAGCATTTT
d_call: TRBD1; v_call: TRBV4-3; j_call: TRBJ2-7; clone_size: -; cdr3_aa: CASSQTGQVYEQYF; cdr3_nt: TGCGCCAGCAGCCAGACCGGACAGGTCTACGAGCAGTACTTC
d_call: -; v_call: TRBV9; j_call: TRBJ2-5; clone_size: -; cdr3_aa: CASSVDIQETQYF; cdr3_nt: TGTGCCAGCAGCGTCGACATTCAAGAGACCCAGTACTTC
d_call: TRBD1; v_call: TRBV4-3; j_call: TRBJ1-2; clone_size: -; cdr3_aa: CASSQKAGQGTDGYTF; cdr3_nt: TGCGCCAGCAGCCAAAAAGCGGGACAGGGGACTGATGGCTACACCTTC
d_call: -; v_call: TRBV15; j_call: TRBJ1-1; clone_size: -; cdr3_aa: CATSRNRQAGKTEAFF; cdr3_nt: TGTGCCACCAGCAGAAACCGGCAGGCAGGGAAAACTGAAGCTTTCTTT
d_call: -; v_call: TRBV6-1; j_call: TRBJ2-7; clone_size: -; cdr3_aa: CASTPTGLSYEQYF; cdr3_nt: TGTGCCAGCACCCCTACAGGACTCTCCTACGAGCAGTACTTC
d_call: TRBD2; v_call: TRBV5-6; j_call: TRBJ2-7; clone_size: -; cdr3_aa: CASSRKRERSYEQYF; cdr3_nt: TGTGCCAGCAGCAGGAAGCGGGAGCGCTCCTACGAGCAGTACTTC
d_call: -; v_call: TRBV6-1; j_call: TRBJ1-2; clone_size: -; cdr3_aa: CASNRRLYGYTF; cdr3_nt: TGTGCCAGCAACAGACGGCTCTATGGCTACACCTTC
d_call: TRBD2; v_call: TRBV4-1; j_call: TRBJ2-1; clone_size: -; cdr3_aa: CASSLLAGGRSEQFF; cdr3_nt: TGCGCCAGCAGCCTTCTAGCGGGAGGTAGGAGTGAGCAGTTCTTC
d_call: TRBD2; v_call: TRBV2; j_call: TRBJ2-3; clone_size: few; cdr3_aa: CASSGLGAAGGGTQYF; cdr3_nt: TGTGCCAGCAGTGGGCTCGGCGCAGCGGGAGGGGGTACGCAGTATTTT
d_call: -; v_call: TRBV2; j_call: TRBJ2-5; clone_size: -; cdr3_aa: CASSEGPLGIGGGETQYF; cdr3_nt: TGTGCCAGCAGTGAAGGGCCACTAGGTATAGGGGGGGGAGAGACCCAGTACTTC
d_call: -; v_call: TRBV4-3; j_call: TRBJ2-3; clone_size: -; cdr3_aa: CASSQDPSGSRATDTQYF; cdr3_nt: TGCGCCAGCAGCCAAGACCCCTCAGGGTCGAGGGCGACAGATACGCAGTATTTT
d_call: -; v_call: TRBV5-4; j_call: TRBJ2-1; clone_size: -; cdr3_aa: CASRGGKQFF; cdr3_nt: TGTGCCAGCAGAGGGGGGAAGCAGTTCTTC
d_call: TRBD2; v_call: TRBV5-1; j_call: TRBJ2-1; clone_size: -; cdr3_aa: CASSRGLAGPSDEQFF; cdr3_nt: TGCGCCAGCAGCAGGGGACTAGCGGGGCCCTCGGATGAGCAGTTCTTC
d_call: -; v_call: TRBV5-1; j_call: TRBJ2-7; clone_size: -; cdr3_aa: CASSTGNSYEQYF; cdr3_nt: TGCGCCAGCAGCACAGGTAACTCCTACGAGCAGTACTTC
d_call: -; v_call: TRBV9; j_call: TRBJ1-5; clone_size: -; cdr3_aa: CASSREANSNQPQHF; cdr3_nt: TGTGCCAGCAGTAGGGAAGCTAATAGCAATCAGCCCCAGCATTTT
d_call: -; v_call: TRBV27; j_call: TRBJ2-7; clone_size: -; cdr3_aa: CASSSTYEQYF; cdr3_nt: TGTGCCAGCAGTTCCACCTACGAGCAGTACTTC
d_call: TRBD1; v_call: TRBV28; j_call: TRBJ2-7; clone_size: -; cdr3_aa: CAVHRGERYEQYF; cdr3_nt: TGTGCCGTCCACAGGGGAGAGCGTTACGAGCAGTACTTC
d_call: -; v_call: TRBV10-3; j_call: TRBJ1-5; clone_size: -; cdr3_aa: CAISESEYQPQHF; cdr3_nt: TGTGCCATCAGTGAGTCCGAGTACCAGCCCCAGCATTTT
d_call: -; v_call: TRBV27; j_call: TRBJ2-7; clone_size: -; cdr3_aa: CASSLRGIAAYEQYF; cdr3_nt: TGTGCCAGCAGTTTACGGGGTATTGCCGCCTACGAGCAGTACTTC
d_call: TRBD2; v_call: TRBV19; j_call: TRBJ2-5; clone_size: -; cdr3_aa: CASSIKLAGSLGKTQYF; cdr3_nt: TGTGCCAGTAGTATTAAACTAGCGGGATCGCTCGGAAAGACCCAGTACTTC
d_call: -; v_call: TRBV29-1; j_call: TRBJ1-1; clone_size: few; cdr3_aa: CSVQRQAGTTEAFF; cdr3_nt: TGCAGCGTTCAAAGACAGGCCGGCACCACTGAAGCTTTCTTT
d_call: -; v_call: TRBV5-1; j_call: TRBJ2-7; clone_size: -; cdr3_aa: CASSSTGTRDYEQYF; cdr3_nt: TGCGCCAGCAGCTCAACCGGGACAAGAGACTACGAGCAGTACTTC
d_call: -; v_call: TRBV7-8; j_call: TRBJ2-3; clone_size: -; cdr3_aa: CASSYELGTDTQYF; cdr3_nt: TGTGCCAGCAGTTATGAGTTAGGAACAGATACGCAGTATTTT
d_call: -; v_call: TRBV6-6; j_call: TRBJ1-2; clone_size: -; cdr3_aa: CASSTGPANYGYTF; cdr3_nt: TGTGCCAGCAGTACAGGGCCAGCTAACTATGGCTACACCTTC
d_call: -; v_call: TRBV7-2; j_call: TRBJ1-1; clone_size: -; cdr3_aa: CASSLGQNTEAFF; cdr3_nt: TGTGCCAGCAGCTTAGGCCAGAACACTGAAGCTTTCTTT
d_call: -; v_call: TRBV28; j_call: TRBJ2-7; clone_size: -; cdr3_aa: CASSSPGMFYEQYF; cdr3_nt: TGTGCCAGCAGTTCGCCAGGCATGTTCTACGAGCAGTACTTC
d_call: -; v_call: TRBV7-6; j_call: TRBJ2-3; clone_size: -; cdr3_aa: CASSLDSSTDTQYF; cdr3_nt: TGTGCCAGCAGCTTGGACAGTAGCACAGATACGCAGTATTTT
d_call: TRBD1; v_call: TRBV19; j_call: TRBJ2-7; clone_size: -; cdr3_aa: CASSLGTEYEQYF; cdr3_nt: TGTGCCAGTAGCCTGGGGACAGAGTACGAGCAGTACTTC
d_call: -; v_call: TRBV14; j_call: TRBJ1-2; clone_size: -; cdr3_aa: CASSPDRNYLRGYTF; cdr3_nt: TGTGCCAGCAGCCCAGACAGGAACTACCTCCGGGGCTACACCTTC
d_call: -; v_call: TRBV18; j_call: TRBJ1-5; clone_size: -; cdr3_aa: CASSPQGNQPQHF; cdr3_nt: TGTGCCAGCTCACCCCAGGGGAATCAGCCCCAGCATTTT
d_call: -; v_call: TRBV19; j_call: TRBJ2-1; clone_size: -; cdr3_aa: CASSIGRGLFYNEQFF; cdr3_nt: TGTGCCAGTAGTATAGGGCGGGGCCTGTTCTACAATGAGCAGTTCTTC
d_call: -; v_call: TRBV10-3; j_call: TRBJ1-5; clone_size: -; cdr3_aa: CAISEVKATGFNQPQHF; cdr3_nt: TGTGCCATCAGTGAAGTCAAGGCGACAGGCTTCAATCAGCCCCAGCATTTT